A selection of T cell receptor beta chains follows, all from one sample in a study of blood T cell repertoires in COVID-19. Profiling relied on immunoSEQ multiplex PCR, and the TCRdb table lists in-frame clones only, not all of them. Seen here are 50,000 or so clones, around 80% observed once, and the top ten hold 25%. Sequenced input: peripheral blood. The source is a man in his 70s with acute or convalescent COVID-19. The CDR3 runs from the conserved cysteine through the conserved F or W. The D gene is left open where the match is weak. Expanded clones get a size class; other rows say once, few or many, or leave the size out.

j_call: TRBJ1-1
clone_size: -
v_call: TRBV19
cdr3_length: 15
d_call: TRBD1
cdr3_aa: CASSPRQGANTEAFF
cdr3_nt: TGTGCCAGTAGCCCCCGACAGGGGGCGAACACTGAAGCTTTCTTT

j_call: TRBJ1-2
clone_size: -
v_call: TRBV6-5
cdr3_length: 16
d_call: -
cdr3_aa: CASSFSTGFTNYGYTF
cdr3_nt: TGTGCCAGCAGTTTTTCGACAGGCTTCACTAACTATGGCTACACCTTC

j_call: TRBJ1-5
clone_size: -
v_call: TRBV2
cdr3_length: 12
d_call: TRBD1
cdr3_aa: CASNRQGQPQHF
cdr3_nt: TGTGCCAGCAATCGACAGGGTCAGCCCCAGCATTTT

j_call: TRBJ1-1
clone_size: -
v_call: TRBV5-1
cdr3_length: 13
d_call: -
cdr3_aa: CASSLGGNTEAFF
cdr3_nt: TGCGCCAGCAGCTTGGGAGGGAACACTGAAGCTTTCTTT

j_call: TRBJ2-7
clone_size: -
v_call: TRBV6-5
cdr3_length: 14
d_call: TRBD2
cdr3_aa: CASSFTGGPYEQYF
cdr3_nt: TGTGCCAGCAGTTTCACGGGAGGGCCCTACGAGCAGTACTTC

j_call: TRBJ2-7
clone_size: -
v_call: TRBV18
cdr3_length: 18
d_call: TRBD2
cdr3_aa: CASSPPGSGGLSSYEQYF
cdr3_nt: TGTGCCAGCTCACCACCGGGCTCGGGGGGGCTGAGCTCCTACGAGCAGTACTTC

j_call: TRBJ2-7
clone_size: -
v_call: TRBV7-8
cdr3_length: 14
d_call: TRBD1
cdr3_aa: CASSSMTGYNEQYF
cdr3_nt: TGTGCCAGCAGCTCAATGACAGGGTACAACGAGCAGTACTTC

j_call: TRBJ2-7
clone_size: once
v_call: TRBV19
cdr3_length: 13
d_call: -
cdr3_aa: CASSISPGYEQYF
cdr3_nt: TGTGCCAGTAGTATATCCCCCGGGTACGAGCAGTACTTC

j_call: TRBJ2-7
clone_size: -
v_call: TRBV10-3
cdr3_length: 16
d_call: TRBD1
cdr3_aa: CAIRGPATGAVYEQYF
cdr3_nt: TGTGCCATCAGGGGACCGGCGACAGGGGCGGTCTACGAGCAGTACTTC

j_call: TRBJ1-5
clone_size: -
v_call: TRBV19
cdr3_length: 13
d_call: -
cdr3_aa: CASASTHRQPQHF
cdr3_nt: TGTGCCAGCGCATCTACTCATCGTCAGCCCCAGCATTTT

j_call: TRBJ1-2
clone_size: -
v_call: TRBV5-1
cdr3_length: 17
d_call: TRBD1
cdr3_aa: CASSAGDRGASFYGYTF
cdr3_nt: TGCGCCAGCAGCGCAGGGGACAGGGGGGCATCCTTCTATGGCTACACCTTC

j_call: TRBJ1-2
clone_size: -
v_call: TRBV9
cdr3_length: 14
d_call: -
cdr3_aa: CASSPRQFDYGYTF
cdr3_nt: TGTGCCAGCAGCCCCCGACAGTTCGACTATGGCTACACCTTC

j_call: TRBJ2-3
clone_size: -
v_call: TRBV4-2
cdr3_length: 15
d_call: -
cdr3_aa: CASAPRSATTDTQYF
cdr3_nt: TGTGCCAGTGCCCCGAGGAGCGCAACCACAGATACGCAGTATTTT

j_call: TRBJ2-1
clone_size: -
v_call: TRBV4-2
cdr3_length: 17
d_call: TRBD1
cdr3_aa: CASSPTGGTGRYNEQFF
cdr3_nt: TGTGCCAGCAGCCCGACCGGGGGGACAGGGCGCTACAATGAGCAGTTCTTC

j_call: TRBJ1-1
clone_size: -
v_call: TRBV3-1/TRBV3-2
cdr3_length: 14
d_call: -
cdr3_aa: CASSQAGTKTEAFF
cdr3_nt: TGTGCCAGCAGCCAAGCAGGGACAAAAACGGAGGCTTTCTTT

j_call: TRBJ1-5
clone_size: few
v_call: TRBV2
cdr3_length: 14
d_call: -
cdr3_aa: CASSGRTSNQPQHF
cdr3_nt: TGTGCCAGCAGCGGCCGGACAAGCAATCAGCCCCAGCATTTT

j_call: TRBJ2-6
clone_size: once
v_call: TRBV19
cdr3_length: 18
d_call: TRBD1
cdr3_aa: CASSTQGDGNSGANVLTF
cdr3_nt: TGTGCCAGTAGTACTCAGGGGGACGGGAACTCTGGGGCCAACGTCCTGACTTTC

j_call: TRBJ1-1
clone_size: -
v_call: TRBV19
cdr3_length: 13
d_call: -
cdr3_aa: CASSVAQATEAFF
cdr3_nt: TGTGCCAGTAGTGTCGCCCAGGCCACTGAAGCTTTCTTT

j_call: TRBJ1-5
clone_size: -
v_call: TRBV11-2
cdr3_length: 15
d_call: TRBD1
cdr3_aa: CASSLDVGGGQPQHF
cdr3_nt: TGTGCCAGCAGCTTAGATGTAGGGGGCGGGCAGCCCCAGCATTTT

j_call: TRBJ2-3
clone_size: -
v_call: TRBV7-3
cdr3_length: 17
d_call: TRBD2
cdr3_aa: CASSLTGTSGGTDTQYF
cdr3_nt: TGTGCCAGCAGCTTAACCGGGACTAGCGGGGGCACAGATACGCAGTATTTT

j_call: TRBJ2-1
clone_size: -
v_call: TRBV5-8
cdr3_length: 16
d_call: TRBD2
cdr3_aa: CASSFFSGSSYNEQFF
cdr3_nt: TGTGCCAGCAGCTTCTTTAGCGGGAGCTCCTACAATGAGCAGTTCTTC

j_call: TRBJ2-2
clone_size: -
v_call: TRBV7-9
cdr3_length: 16
d_call: -
cdr3_aa: CASSLAGARNTGELFF
cdr3_nt: TGTGCCAGCAGCTTAGCAGGGGCCCGGAACACCGGGGAGCTGTTTTTT

j_call: TRBJ2-3
clone_size: few
v_call: TRBV4-1
cdr3_length: 20
d_call: TRBD2
cdr3_aa: CASGMRGGTSGLGGTDTQYF
cdr3_nt: TGCGCCAGCGGGATGCGAGGGGGGACTAGCGGACTGGGGGGCACAGATACGCAGTATTTT

j_call: TRBJ2-5
clone_size: -
v_call: TRBV7-6
cdr3_length: 13
d_call: -
cdr3_aa: CASTPGYQETQYF
cdr3_nt: TGTGCCAGCACCCCAGGTTATCAAGAGACCCAGTACTTC

j_call: TRBJ1-1
clone_size: -
v_call: TRBV19
cdr3_length: 18
d_call: -
cdr3_aa: CASSTQGPAEVTNTEAFF
cdr3_nt: TGTGCCAGTAGTACTCAGGGGCCCGCGGAGGTAACGAATACTGAAGCTTTCTTT

j_call: TRBJ2-5
clone_size: -
v_call: TRBV10-3
cdr3_length: 15
d_call: TRBD1
cdr3_aa: CAISESRGGGETQYF
cdr3_nt: TGTGCCATCAGTGAGTCGAGAGGGGGCGGAGAGACCCAGTACTTC

j_call: TRBJ2-3
clone_size: few
v_call: TRBV7-3
cdr3_length: 16
d_call: TRBD2
cdr3_aa: CASSVGTSGRPDTQYF
cdr3_nt: TGTGCCAGCAGCGTAGGGACTAGCGGGAGGCCAGATACGCAGTATTTT

j_call: TRBJ1-5
clone_size: -
v_call: TRBV7-5
cdr3_length: 18
d_call: -
cdr3_aa: CVRSLSRDPGRVDQPQHF
cdr3_nt: TGTGTCAGAAGCCTCTCTCGGGACCCTGGGAGGGTTGATCAGCCCCAGCATTTT

j_call: TRBJ2-1
clone_size: once
v_call: TRBV5-1
cdr3_length: 13
d_call: -
cdr3_aa: CASCPAGPNEQFF
cdr3_nt: TGCGCCAGCTGTCCCGCGGGGCCCAATGAGCAGTTCTTC

j_call: TRBJ2-7
clone_size: -
v_call: TRBV6-5
cdr3_length: 11
d_call: -
cdr3_aa: CATKISYEQYF
cdr3_nt: TGTGCCACCAAAATTAGTTACGAGCAGTACTTC

j_call: TRBJ1-2
clone_size: -
v_call: TRBV28
cdr3_length: 14
d_call: -
cdr3_aa: CASSLSGVDYGYTF
cdr3_nt: TGTGCCAGCAGTTTGTCAGGGGTGGACTATGGCTACACCTTC

j_call: TRBJ1-2
clone_size: -
v_call: TRBV7-8
cdr3_length: 16
d_call: -
cdr3_aa: CASSPSSGGVLYGYTF
cdr3_nt: TGTGCCAGCAGCCCGTCATCCGGGGGAGTTCTCTATGGCTACACCTTC

j_call: TRBJ2-5
clone_size: -
v_call: TRBV12-2
cdr3_length: 16
d_call: -
cdr3_aa: CASRPTSAGTTETQYF
cdr3_nt: TGTGCAAGTCGCCCTACATCAGCGGGAACAACAGAGACCCAGTACTTC

j_call: TRBJ2-2
clone_size: -
v_call: TRBV27
cdr3_length: 16
d_call: -
cdr3_aa: CASSLDTSGVAGELFF
cdr3_nt: TGTGCCAGCAGTTTAGACACTTCAGGGGTAGCCGGGGAGCTGTTTTTT

j_call: TRBJ1-3
clone_size: -
v_call: TRBV5-1
cdr3_length: 15
d_call: -
cdr3_aa: CASSSMTEAGNTIYF
cdr3_nt: TGCGCCAGCAGCTCGATGACAGAGGCTGGAAACACCATATATTTT

j_call: TRBJ2-7
clone_size: -
v_call: TRBV5-1
cdr3_length: 15
d_call: TRBD1
cdr3_aa: CASRPGTGFSYEQYF
cdr3_nt: TGCGCCAGCAGACCTGGGACAGGGTTCTCCTACGAGCAGTACTTC

j_call: TRBJ1-5
clone_size: few
v_call: TRBV2
cdr3_length: 14
d_call: TRBD1
cdr3_aa: CATSDRGRNQPQHF
cdr3_nt: TGTGCCACCTCGGACAGGGGTCGCAATCAGCCCCAGCATTTT

j_call: TRBJ2-2
clone_size: -
v_call: TRBV7-9
cdr3_length: 16
d_call: -
cdr3_aa: CASSSPGQEYTGELFF
cdr3_nt: TGTGCCAGCAGTTCCCCAGGGCAGGAATACACCGGGGAGCTGTTTTTT

j_call: TRBJ1-6
clone_size: -
v_call: TRBV27
cdr3_length: 13
d_call: -
cdr3_aa: CASSFIINSPLHF
cdr3_nt: TGTGCCAGCAGTTTTATTATAAATTCACCCCTCCACTTT

j_call: TRBJ2-5
clone_size: -
v_call: TRBV18
cdr3_length: 16
d_call: -
cdr3_aa: CASSPLRERGQETQYF
cdr3_nt: TGTGCCAGCTCACCACTCCGGGAAAGGGGGCAAGAGACCCAGTACTTC

j_call: TRBJ2-6
clone_size: -
v_call: TRBV30
cdr3_length: 14
d_call: -
cdr3_aa: CAWSTLSGANVLTF
cdr3_nt: TGTGCCTGGAGTACACTATCTGGGGCCAACGTCCTGACTTTC

j_call: TRBJ2-5
clone_size: -
v_call: TRBV2
cdr3_length: 14
d_call: TRBD1
cdr3_aa: CASGRTGNPETQYF
cdr3_nt: TGTGCCAGCGGACGGACAGGGAATCCGGAGACCCAGTACTTC

j_call: TRBJ2-6
clone_size: -
v_call: TRBV29-1
cdr3_length: 16
d_call: TRBD1
cdr3_aa: CSVADRWSSGANVLTF
cdr3_nt: TGCAGCGTTGCGGACAGGTGGAGCTCTGGGGCCAACGTCCTGACTTTC

j_call: TRBJ2-1
clone_size: -
v_call: TRBV11-2
cdr3_length: 17
d_call: TRBD2
cdr3_aa: CASSLDRGAGAGSEQFF
cdr3_nt: TGTGCCAGCAGCTTAGATCGGGGAGCGGGGGCGGGGAGTGAGCAGTTCTTC

j_call: TRBJ2-1
clone_size: -
v_call: TRBV2
cdr3_length: 14
d_call: -
cdr3_aa: CASRFQGRSNEQFF
cdr3_nt: TGTGCCAGCAGGTTTCAGGGTCGGAGCAATGAGCAGTTCTTC

j_call: TRBJ1-5
clone_size: -
v_call: TRBV2
cdr3_length: 15
d_call: TRBD1
cdr3_aa: CASTRTGNSNQPQHF
cdr3_nt: TGTGCCAGCACCCGGACAGGGAATAGCAATCAGCCCCAGCATTTT

j_call: TRBJ2-3
clone_size: -
v_call: TRBV7-2
cdr3_length: 16
d_call: TRBD2
cdr3_aa: CASSPGTSLGTDTQYF
cdr3_nt: TGTGCCAGCAGCCCAGGGACTAGCTTAGGCACAGATACGCAGTATTTT

j_call: TRBJ2-7
clone_size: -
v_call: TRBV19
cdr3_length: 14
d_call: -
cdr3_aa: CASSKDRFSGEQYF
cdr3_nt: TGTGCCAGTAGTAAGGACAGATTTTCGGGAGAGCAGTACTTC

j_call: TRBJ2-2
clone_size: -
v_call: TRBV7-2
cdr3_length: 16
d_call: TRBD2
cdr3_aa: CASSSLVGGSTGELFF
cdr3_nt: TGTGCCAGCAGCTCCCTTGTGGGGGGGAGCACCGGGGAGCTGTTTTTT

j_call: TRBJ2-1
clone_size: -
v_call: TRBV19
cdr3_length: 15
d_call: TRBD2
cdr3_aa: CASSIGGRARGEQFF
cdr3_nt: TGTGCCAGTAGTATAGGCGGGAGGGCCCGTGGGGAGCAGTTCTTC

j_call: TRBJ2-1
clone_size: -
v_call: TRBV5-1
cdr3_length: 19
d_call: TRBD2
cdr3_aa: CASSLVPGGKGGPSNEQFF
cdr3_nt: TGCGCCAGCAGCTTGGTGCCGGGAGGTAAGGGAGGGCCCTCAAATGAGCAGTTCTTC

j_call: TRBJ2-1
clone_size: few
v_call: TRBV2
cdr3_length: 15
d_call: TRBD2
cdr3_aa: CASSAEAGVLDEQFF
cdr3_nt: TGTGCCAGCAGTGCCGAAGCGGGGGTCTTGGATGAGCAGTTCTTC

j_call: TRBJ2-7
clone_size: -
v_call: TRBV10-3
cdr3_length: 16
d_call: -
cdr3_aa: CAISAPTPPYSYEQYF
cdr3_nt: TGTGCCATCAGTGCACCGACACCACCCTACTCCTACGAGCAGTACTTC

j_call: TRBJ2-1
clone_size: once
v_call: TRBV28
cdr3_length: 15
d_call: TRBD2
cdr3_aa: CASSPTLAGSNEQFF
cdr3_nt: TGTGCCAGCAGCCCTACACTAGCGGGATCAAATGAGCAGTTCTTC

j_call: TRBJ2-2
clone_size: -
v_call: TRBV5-8
cdr3_length: 14
d_call: -
cdr3_aa: CASSHRSPTGELFF
cdr3_nt: TGTGCCAGCAGCCACCGGTCCCCCACCGGGGAGCTGTTTTTT

j_call: TRBJ2-7
clone_size: -
v_call: TRBV6-2/TRBV6-3
cdr3_length: 13
d_call: -
cdr3_aa: CASSYSYSYEQYF
cdr3_nt: TGTGCCAGCAGTTATTCCTATAGCTACGAGCAGTACTTC

j_call: TRBJ1-2
clone_size: -
v_call: TRBV7-2
cdr3_length: 14
d_call: -
cdr3_aa: CASSLHGHLYGYTF
cdr3_nt: TGTGCCAGCAGCTTACACGGACACCTCTATGGCTACACCTTC

j_call: TRBJ2-3
clone_size: -
v_call: TRBV11-3
cdr3_length: 13
d_call: -
cdr3_aa: CASSYYSTDTQYF
cdr3_nt: TGTGCCAGCAGCTATTATAGTACAGATACGCAGTATTTT

j_call: TRBJ2-2
clone_size: -
v_call: TRBV30
cdr3_length: 14
d_call: -
cdr3_aa: CAWSEMRDAGELFF
cdr3_nt: TGTGCCTGGAGTGAGATGCGGGATGCCGGGGAGCTGTTTTTT